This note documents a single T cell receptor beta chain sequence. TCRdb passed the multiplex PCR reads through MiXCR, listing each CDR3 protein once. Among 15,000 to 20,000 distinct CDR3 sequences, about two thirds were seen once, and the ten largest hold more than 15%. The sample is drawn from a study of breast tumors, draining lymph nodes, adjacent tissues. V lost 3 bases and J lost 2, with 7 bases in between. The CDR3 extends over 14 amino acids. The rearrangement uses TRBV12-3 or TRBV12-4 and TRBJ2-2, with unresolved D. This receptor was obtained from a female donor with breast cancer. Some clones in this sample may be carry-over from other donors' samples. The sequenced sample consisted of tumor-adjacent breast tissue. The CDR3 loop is CASSFIPNTGELFF. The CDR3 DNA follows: TGTGCCAGCAGTTTTATACCAAACACCGGGGAGCTGTTTTTT.